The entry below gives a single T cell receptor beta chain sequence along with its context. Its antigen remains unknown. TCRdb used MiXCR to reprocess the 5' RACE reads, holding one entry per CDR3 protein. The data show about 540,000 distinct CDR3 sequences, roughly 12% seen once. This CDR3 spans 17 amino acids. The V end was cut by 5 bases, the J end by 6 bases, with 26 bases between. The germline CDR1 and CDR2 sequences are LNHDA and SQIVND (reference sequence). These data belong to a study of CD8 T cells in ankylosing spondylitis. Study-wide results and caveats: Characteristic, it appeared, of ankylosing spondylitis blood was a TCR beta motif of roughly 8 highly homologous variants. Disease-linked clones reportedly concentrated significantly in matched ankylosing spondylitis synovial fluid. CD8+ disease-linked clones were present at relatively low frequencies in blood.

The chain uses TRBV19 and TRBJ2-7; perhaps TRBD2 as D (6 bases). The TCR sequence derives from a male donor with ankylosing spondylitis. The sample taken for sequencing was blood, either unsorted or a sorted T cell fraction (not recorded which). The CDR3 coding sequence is TGTGCCAGTAGTGTCCGGAGTAGCGGACACCTTTGGGCCGAGCAGTACTTC. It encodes CASSVRSSGHLWAEQYF.